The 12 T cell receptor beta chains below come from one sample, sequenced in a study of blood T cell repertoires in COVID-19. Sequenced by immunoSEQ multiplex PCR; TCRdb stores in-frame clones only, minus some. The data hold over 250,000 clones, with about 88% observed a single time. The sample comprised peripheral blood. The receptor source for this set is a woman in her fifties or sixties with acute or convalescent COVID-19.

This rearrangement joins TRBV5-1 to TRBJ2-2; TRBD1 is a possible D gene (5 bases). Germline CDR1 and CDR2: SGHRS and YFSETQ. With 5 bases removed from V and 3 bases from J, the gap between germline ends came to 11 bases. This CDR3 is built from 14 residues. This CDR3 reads CASSRQGDTGELFF. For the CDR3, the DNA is TGCGCCAGCAGTAGGCAGGGCGACACCGGGGAGCTGTTTTTT.

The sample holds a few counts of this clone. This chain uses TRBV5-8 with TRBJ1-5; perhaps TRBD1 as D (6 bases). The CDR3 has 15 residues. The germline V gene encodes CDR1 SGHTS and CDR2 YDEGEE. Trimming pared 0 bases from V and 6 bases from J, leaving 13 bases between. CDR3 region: CASSLGYREGQPQHF. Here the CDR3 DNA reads TGTGCCAGCAGCTTGGGGTACAGGGAAGGTCAGCCCCAGCATTTT.

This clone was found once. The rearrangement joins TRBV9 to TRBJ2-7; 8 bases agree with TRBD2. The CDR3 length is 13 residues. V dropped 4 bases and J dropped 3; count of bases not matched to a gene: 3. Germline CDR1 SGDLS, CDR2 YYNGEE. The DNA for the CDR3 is TGTGCCAGCAGCTCGGGAGGGGGCTACGAGCAGTACTTC. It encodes CASSSGGGYEQYF.

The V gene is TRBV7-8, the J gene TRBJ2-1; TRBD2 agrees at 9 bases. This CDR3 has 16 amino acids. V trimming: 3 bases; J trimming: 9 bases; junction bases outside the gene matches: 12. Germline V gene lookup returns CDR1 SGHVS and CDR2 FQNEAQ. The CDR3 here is CASSFLAGGLRSEQFF. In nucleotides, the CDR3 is TGTGCCAGCAGCTTTCTCGCGGGAGGGCTTAGGAGTGAGCAGTTCTTC.

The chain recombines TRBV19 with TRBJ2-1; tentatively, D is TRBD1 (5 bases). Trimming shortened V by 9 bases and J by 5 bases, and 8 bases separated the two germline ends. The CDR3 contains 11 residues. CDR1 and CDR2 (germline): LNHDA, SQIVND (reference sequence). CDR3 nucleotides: TGTGCCAGCACAGGCCACAATGAGCAGTTCTTC. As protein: CASTGHNEQFF.

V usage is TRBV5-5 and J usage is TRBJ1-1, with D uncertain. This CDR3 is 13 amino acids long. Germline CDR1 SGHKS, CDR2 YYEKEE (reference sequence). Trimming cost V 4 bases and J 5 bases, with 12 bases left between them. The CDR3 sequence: CASSPTLRTEAFF. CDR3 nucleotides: TGTGCCAGCAGCCCTACCTTGCGGACTGAAGCTTTCTTT. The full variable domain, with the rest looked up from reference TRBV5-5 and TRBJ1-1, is DAGVTQSPTHLIKTRGQQVTLRCSPISGHKSVSWYQQVLGQGPQFIFQYYEKEERGRGNFPDRFSARQFPNYSSELNVNALLLGDSALYLCASSPTLRTEAFFGQGTRLTVV.

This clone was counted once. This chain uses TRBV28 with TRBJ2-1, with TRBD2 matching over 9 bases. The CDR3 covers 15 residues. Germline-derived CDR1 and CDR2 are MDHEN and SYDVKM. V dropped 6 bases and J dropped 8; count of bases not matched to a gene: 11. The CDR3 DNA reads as TGTGCCAGCAGGCCCCCGGGACTAGCTCGAGATGAGCAGTTCTTC. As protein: CASRPPGLARDEQFF.

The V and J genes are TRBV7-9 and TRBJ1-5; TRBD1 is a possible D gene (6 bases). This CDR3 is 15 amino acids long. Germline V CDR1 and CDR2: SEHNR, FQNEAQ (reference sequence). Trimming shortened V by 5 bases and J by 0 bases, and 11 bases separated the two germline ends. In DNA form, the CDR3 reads TGTGCCAGCAGCCCCGCAGGGGATAGCAATCAGCCCCAGCATTTT. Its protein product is CASSPAGDSNQPQHF.

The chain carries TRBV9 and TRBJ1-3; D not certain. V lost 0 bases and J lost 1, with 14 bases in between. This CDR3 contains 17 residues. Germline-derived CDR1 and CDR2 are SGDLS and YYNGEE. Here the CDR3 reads CASSVEYRFGSGNTIYF. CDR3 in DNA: TGTGCCAGCAGCGTAGAATATCGGTTCGGGTCTGGAAACACCATATATTTT.

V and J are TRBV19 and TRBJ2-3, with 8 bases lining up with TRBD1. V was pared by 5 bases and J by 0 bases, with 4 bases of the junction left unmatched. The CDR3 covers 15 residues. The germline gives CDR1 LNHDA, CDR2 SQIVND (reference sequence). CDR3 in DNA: TGTGCCAGTAGTGGGACAGGATTTAGCACAGATACGCAGTATTTT. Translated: CASSGTGFSTDTQYF.

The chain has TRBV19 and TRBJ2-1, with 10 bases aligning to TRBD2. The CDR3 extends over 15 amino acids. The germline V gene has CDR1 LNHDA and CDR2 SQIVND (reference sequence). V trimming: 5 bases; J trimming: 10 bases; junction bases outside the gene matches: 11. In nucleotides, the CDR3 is TGTGCCAGTAGTCCGTCGGATCGTAGCGGGAGGGAGCAGTTCTTC. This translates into CASSPSDRSGREQFF.

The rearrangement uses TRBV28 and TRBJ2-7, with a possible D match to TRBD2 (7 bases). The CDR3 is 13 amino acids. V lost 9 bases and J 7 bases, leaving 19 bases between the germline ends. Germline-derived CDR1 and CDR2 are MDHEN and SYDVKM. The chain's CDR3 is CASSRGGTGEQYF. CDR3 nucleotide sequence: TGTGCCAGTTCGAGGGGGGGCACGGGGGAGCAGTACTTC.